Here is one T cell receptor beta chain with its context. Other DNA variants within this sample encode the same CDR3. Sequenced by immunoSEQ multiplex PCR; TCRdb stores in-frame clones only, minus some. The table shows roughly 700,000 clones, with about 92% occurring only once. This entry is derived from a study of shared clonotypes between healthy human individuals. This CDR3 is 15 amino acids long. Germline loops: CDR1 SEHNR, CDR2 FQNEAQ (reference sequence). V lost 1 base and J lost 7; bases outside the gene matches: 7. Sequences were obtained from memory CD8+ T cells from PBMCs. As to subset: CD45RO+ cells pooled with CCR7-negative TemRA cells. This sequence was found in a man younger than 30 in good health. Some clones in this sample may be carry-over from other donors' samples. This rearrangement joins TRBV7-9 to TRBJ1-5; 7 bases are a match to TRBD1. The CDR3 region has the DNA TGTGCCAGCAGCTTAGGGACAGGAGAAAACCAGCCCCAGCATTTT. Translated: CASSLGTGENQPQHF. The variable domain in full, completed from reference TRBV7-9 and TRBJ1-5, reads DTGVSQNPRHKITKRGQNVTFRCDPISEHNRLYWYRQTLGQGPEFLTYFQNEAQLEKSRLLSDRFSAERPKGSFSTLEIQRTEQGDSAMYLCASSLGTGENQPQHFGDGTRLSIL.